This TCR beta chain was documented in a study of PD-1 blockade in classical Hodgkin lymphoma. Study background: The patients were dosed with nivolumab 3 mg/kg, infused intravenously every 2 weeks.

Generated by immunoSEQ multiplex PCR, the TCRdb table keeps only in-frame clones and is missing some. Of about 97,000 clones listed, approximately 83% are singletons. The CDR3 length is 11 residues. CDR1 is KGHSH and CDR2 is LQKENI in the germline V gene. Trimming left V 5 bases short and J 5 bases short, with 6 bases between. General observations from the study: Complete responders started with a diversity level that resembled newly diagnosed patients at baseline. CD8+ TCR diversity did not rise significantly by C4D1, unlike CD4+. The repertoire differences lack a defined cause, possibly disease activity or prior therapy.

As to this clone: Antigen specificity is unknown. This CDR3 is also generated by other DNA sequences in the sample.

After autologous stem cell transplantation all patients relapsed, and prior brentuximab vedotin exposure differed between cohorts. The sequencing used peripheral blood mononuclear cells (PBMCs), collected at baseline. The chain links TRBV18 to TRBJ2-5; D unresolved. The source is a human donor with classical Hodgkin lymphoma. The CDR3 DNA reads TGTGCCAGCTCATCTAAGGAGACCCAGTACTTC. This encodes CASSSKETQYF.